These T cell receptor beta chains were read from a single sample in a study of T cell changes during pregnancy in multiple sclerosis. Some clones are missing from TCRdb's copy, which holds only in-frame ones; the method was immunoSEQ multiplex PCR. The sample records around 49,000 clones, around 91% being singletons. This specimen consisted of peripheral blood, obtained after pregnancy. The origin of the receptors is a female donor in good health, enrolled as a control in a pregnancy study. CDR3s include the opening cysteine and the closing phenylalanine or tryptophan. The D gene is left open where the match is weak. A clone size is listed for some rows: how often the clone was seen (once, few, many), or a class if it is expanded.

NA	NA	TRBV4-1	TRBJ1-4	CASSPWGMVDEKLFF	TGCGCCAGCAGCCCGTGGGGCATGGTGGACGAAAAACTGTTTTTT
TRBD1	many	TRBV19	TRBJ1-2	CASSIAPGGIGGYTF	TGTGCCAGTAGTATAGCCCCAGGGGGGATCGGTGGCTACACCTTC
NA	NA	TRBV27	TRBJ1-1	CASSLPLSGLVNTEAFF	TGTGCCAGCAGTTTGCCCCTTTCAGGGTTGGTGAACACTGAAGCTTTCTTT
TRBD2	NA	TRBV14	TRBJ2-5	CASSPTSGGAGETQYF	TGTGCCAGCAGCCCGACTAGCGGGGGGGCCGGGGAGACCCAGTACTTC
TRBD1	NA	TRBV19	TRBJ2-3	CASSSGTGSTDTQYF	TGTGCCAGTAGTTCCGGGACAGGGTCGACAGATACGCAGTATTTT
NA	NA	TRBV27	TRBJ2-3	CASSPSPTDTQYF	TGTGCCAGCAGTCCCTCCCCTACAGATACGCAGTATTTT
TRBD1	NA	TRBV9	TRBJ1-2	CASSVGFGQEPGYTF	TGTGCCAGCAGCGTAGGCTTCGGACAGGAGCCCGGCTACACCTTC
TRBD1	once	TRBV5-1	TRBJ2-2	CASSLNRGHGELFF	TGCGCCAGCAGCTTGAACAGGGGTCACGGGGAGCTGTTTTTT
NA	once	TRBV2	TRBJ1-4	CASSLATNEKLFF	TGTGCCAGCAGTCTAGCAACTAATGAAAAACTGTTTTTT
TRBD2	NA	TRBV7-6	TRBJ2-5	CASSSTPGTSVTQYF	TGTGCCAGCAGCTCTACTCCCGGGACTAGTGTAACCCAGTACTTC
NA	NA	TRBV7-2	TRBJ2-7	CASSLGSMVPYEQYF	TGTGCCAGCAGCTTAGGTAGCATGGTACCGTACGAGCAGTACTTC
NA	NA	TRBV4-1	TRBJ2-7	CASSQEGTGTPYEQYF	TGCGCCAGCAGCCAAGAAGGTACAGGGACCCCCTACGAGCAGTACTTC
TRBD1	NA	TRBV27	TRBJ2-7	CASSLRGQGTYEQYF	TGTGCCAGCAGTTTAAGGGGACAGGGGACCTACGAGCAGTACTTC
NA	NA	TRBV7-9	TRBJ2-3	CASSPSSGGLTDTQYF	TGTGCCAGCAGCCCAAGTTCGGGGGGCCTCACAGATACGCAGTATTTT
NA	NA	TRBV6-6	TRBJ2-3	CASSYSEGAQYF	TGTGCCAGCAGTTACTCAGAGGGTGCGCAGTATTTT
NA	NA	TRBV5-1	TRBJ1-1	CASSKTAFNTEAFF	TGCGCCAGCTCAAAAACAGCTTTTAACACTGAAGCTTTCTTT
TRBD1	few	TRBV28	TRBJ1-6	CASSLSRGNNSPLHF	TGTGCCAGCAGTTTATCCAGGGGGAACAATTCACCCCTCCACTTT
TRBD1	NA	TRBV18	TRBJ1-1	CASSQGAVNTEAFF	TGTGCCAGCTCACAGGGGGCAGTGAACACTGAAGCTTTCTTT
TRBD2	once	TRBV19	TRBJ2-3	CASRAGTSGALSTDTQYF	TGTGCCAGTAGGGCCGGGACTAGCGGGGCCTTGAGCACAGATACGCAGTATTTT
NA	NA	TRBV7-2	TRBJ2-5	CASSSLAGGETQYF	TGTGCCAGCAGCTCCCTGGCGGGTGGGGAGACCCAGTACTTC
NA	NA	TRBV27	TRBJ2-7	CASITGSEQYF	TGTGCCAGCATAACGGGATCGGAGCAGTACTTC
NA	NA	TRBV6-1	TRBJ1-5	CASSTERNQPQHF	TGTGCCAGCAGTACAGAGCGCAATCAGCCCCAGCATTTT
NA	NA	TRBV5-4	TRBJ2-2	CASSSSRSRTGELFF	TGTGCCAGCAGCTCCTCCCGGAGTCGCACCGGGGAGCTGTTTTTT
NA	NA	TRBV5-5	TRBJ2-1	CASSFPDGSSYNEQFF	TGTGCCAGCAGCTTTCCGGACGGGAGCTCCTACAATGAGCAGTTCTTC
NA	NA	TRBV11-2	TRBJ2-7	CASSRQGSSYEQYF	TGTGCCAGCAGCCGTCAGGGGAGCTCCTACGAGCAGTACTTC
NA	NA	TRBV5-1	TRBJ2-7	CASKPDLSSEQYF	TGCGCCAGCAAACCGGACTTGTCTAGCGAGCAGTACTTC
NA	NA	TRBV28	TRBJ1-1	CASSKPEGVRTEAFF	TGTGCCAGCAGTAAACCCGAGGGGGTAAGAACTGAAGCTTTCTTT
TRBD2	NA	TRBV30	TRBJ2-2	CAWSVGLANTGELFF	TGTGCCTGGAGTGTCGGACTAGCGAACACCGGGGAGCTGTTTTTT
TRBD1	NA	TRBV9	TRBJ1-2	CASSEPRTGGNYGYTF	TGTGCCAGCAGCGAGCCCCGGACAGGGGGCAACTATGGCTACACCTTC
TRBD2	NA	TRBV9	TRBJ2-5	CASSVGGEVGETQYF	TGTGCCAGCAGCGTCGGGGGGGAGGTCGGAGAGACCCAGTACTTC
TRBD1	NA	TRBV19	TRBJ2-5	CASSSGTGAETQYF	TGTGCCAGTAGTTCCGGGACAGGGGCAGAGACCCAGTACTTC
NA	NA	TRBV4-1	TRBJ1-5	CASSQGPKGPRNQPQHF	TGCGCCAGCAGCCAAGGCCCGAAGGGGCCGAGGAATCAGCCCCAGCATTTT
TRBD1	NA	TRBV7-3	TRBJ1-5	CASSKYQGASNQPQHF	TGTGCCAGCAGTAAATATCAGGGGGCCAGCAATCAGCCCCAGCATTTT
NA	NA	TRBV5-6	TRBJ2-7	CASSFKQENSYEQYF	TGTGCCAGCAGCTTCAAACAGGAGAATTCCTACGAGCAGTACTTC
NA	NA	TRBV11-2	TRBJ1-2	CASSLRGGGRHGYTF	TGTGCCAGCAGCCTTCGGGGAGGAGGGCGTCATGGCTACACCTTC
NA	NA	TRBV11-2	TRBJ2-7	CASSGLRGRTYEQYF	TGTGCCAGCAGCGGACTCAGGGGTCGAACCTACGAGCAGTACTTC
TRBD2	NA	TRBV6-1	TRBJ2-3	CASNQLAGGEDTQYF	TGTGCCAGCAACCAACTAGCGGGAGGAGAAGATACGCAGTATTTT
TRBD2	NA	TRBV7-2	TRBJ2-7	CASSPGTSGAPYEQYF	TGTGCCAGCAGCCCCGGGACTAGCGGGGCCCCTTACGAGCAGTACTTC
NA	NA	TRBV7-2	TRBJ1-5	CASKSSGASNQPQHF	TGTGCCAGCAAATCGTCAGGGGCGTCTAATCAGCCCCAGCATTTT
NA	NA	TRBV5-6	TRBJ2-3	CASSESVGATDTQYF	TGTGCCAGCAGCGAATCAGTGGGGGCGACAGATACGCAGTATTTT
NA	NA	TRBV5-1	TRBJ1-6	CASSFSGSYSPLHF	TGCGCCAGCAGCTTTAGTGGGAGTTATTCACCCCTCCACTTT
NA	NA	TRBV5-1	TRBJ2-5	CASSLEAIGETQYF	TGCGCCAGCAGCTTGGAAGCAATCGGGGAGACCCAGTACTTC
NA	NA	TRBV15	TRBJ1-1	CATSRGQANTEAFF	TGTGCCACCAGCAGAGGCCAGGCGAACACTGAAGCTTTCTTT
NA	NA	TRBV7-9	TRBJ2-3	CASLYTDTQYF	TGTGCCAGCCTGTACACAGATACGCAGTATTTT
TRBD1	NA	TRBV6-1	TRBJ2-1	CASSEGGTGGMYEQFF	TGTGCCAGCAGCGAAGGAGGGACAGGGGGTATGTATGAGCAGTTCTTC
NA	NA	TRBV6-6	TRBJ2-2	CATTNSTPGELFF	TGTGCCACCACTAATAGCACCCCCGGGGAGCTGTTTTTT
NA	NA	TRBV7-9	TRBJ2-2	CASSPTVGTGELFF	TGTGCCAGCAGCCCTACAGTGGGCACCGGGGAGCTGTTTTTT
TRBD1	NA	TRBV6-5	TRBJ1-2	CASSPRQGTYGYTF	TGTGCCAGCAGTCCCCGACAGGGGACCTATGGCTACACCTTC
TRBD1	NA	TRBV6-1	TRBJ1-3	CASSEALGQSGNTIYF	TGTGCCAGCAGTGAAGCGTTGGGACAGTCTGGAAACACCATATATTTT
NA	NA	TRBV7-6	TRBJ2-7	CASSVRGAEQYF	TGTGCCAGCAGCGTCCGTGGGGCCGAGCAGTACTTC
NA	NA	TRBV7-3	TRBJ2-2	CASSPIGATGTGELFF	TGTGCCAGCAGCCCCATCGGCGCCACGGGCACCGGGGAGCTGTTTTTT
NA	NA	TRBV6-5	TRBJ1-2	CASSYSSQALPGYTF	TGTGCCAGCAGTTACTCGAGTCAGGCCCTCCCCGGCTACACCTTC
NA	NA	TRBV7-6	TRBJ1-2	CASSPRQNYGYTF	TGTGCCAGCAGCCCACGACAGAACTATGGCTACACCTTC
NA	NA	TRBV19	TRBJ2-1	CASSLLAISYNEQFF	TGTGCCAGTAGTTTGCTAGCGATCTCCTACAATGAGCAGTTCTTC